Presented here are 18 T cell receptor beta chains from one specimen sequenced in a study of technical replicates of blood from a handful of donors. Data came from immunoSEQ multiplex PCR; TCRdb stores just in-frame clones and leaves some out. This sample has some 87,000 clones, with around 90% found just once. The sample comprised T cells isolated from PBMCs. The receptor set was obtained from a human donor in good health.

This clone was seen only once. This chain links TRBV6-1 with TRBJ1-1, with 7 bases fitting TRBD1. The CDR3 is 13 residues long. From germline, CDR1 is MNHNS and CDR2 SASEGT. With V trimmed by 2 bases and J by 7 bases, 4 bases remained unmatched. The CDR3 spells CASSELRGDEAFF. The CDR3 DNA reads TGTGCCAGCAGTGAACTCAGGGGGGATGAAGCTTTCTTT.

The chain is built from TRBV7-6 and TRBJ1-5, with D possibly matching TRBD1 (5 bases). Trimming took off 1 base at V and 7 bases at J, with 20 bases between the two ends. This CDR3 is built from 17 residues. Germline V gene sequence: CDR1 SGHVS, CDR2 FNYEAQ. The CDR3 protein is CASSLDGRHSGLQPQHF. The CDR3 bases are TGTGCCAGCAGCTTAGACGGTCGTCATTCAGGGCTCCAGCCCCAGCATTTT.

The chain has TRBV2 and TRBJ2-3; 10 nucleotides line up with TRBD1. There are 15 residues in the CDR3. Germline CDR1 and CDR2: SNHLY and FYNNEI. V lost 3 bases and J lost 3; bases outside the gene matches: 3. CDR3 bases: TGTGCCAGCAGTGAGGGGACAGGGGTAACAGATACGCAGTATTTT. Its protein product is CASSEGTGVTDTQYF.

The chain has TRBV13 and TRBJ1-1; D perhaps matches TRBD1 (5 bases). Per germline, CDR1 PRHDT and CDR2 FYEKMQ (reference sequence). Trimming took off 3 bases at V and 8 bases at J, with 10 bases between the two ends. The CDR3 covers 12 residues. As DNA, the CDR3 is TGTGCCAGCAGCTTCGGTCGGACAGAAGCTTTCTTT. It is translated as CASSFGRTEAFF.

V gene TRBV30 combines with J gene TRBJ2-5; 11 nucleotides match TRBD2. Germline CDR1 is GTSNPN and CDR2 is SVGIG (reference sequence). The CDR3 extends over 15 amino acids. V lost 2 bases and J lost 4; bases outside the gene matches: 6. DNA for the CDR3: TGTGCCTGGAGTATCTCCGGGACTAGCGGAGAGACCCAGTACTTC. It codes for CAWSISGTSGETQYF.

This clone was observed a handful of times. CDR3 loop: CASSFGTELYEQYF. DNA of the CDR3: TGCGCCAGCAGTTTCGGGACAGAATTGTACGAGCAGTACTTC. The chain links TRBV5-1 to TRBJ2-7; 7 bases match TRBD1. V gave up 5 bases and J gave up 4 bases; unmatched junction bases: 9. From germline, CDR1 is SGHRS and CDR2 YFSETQ. CDR3 length: 14 residues.

The rearrangement uses TRBV28 and TRBJ2-7, with D maybe TRBD2 (5 bases). The V and J ends lost 7 bases and 9 bases respectively, with 19 bases between them. Germline assignment: CDR1 MDHEN and CDR2 SYDVKM. The CDR3 totals 13 residues. The CDR3 DNA is TGTGCCAGCACCGCGCCCTCTCTTGCGGGGCAGTACTTC. Translation gives CASTAPSLAGQYF.

The J gene is TRBJ2-7, the V gene TRBV20-1; tentatively, D is TRBD2 (6 bases). The CDR3 runs 11 residues. From germline, CDR1 is DFQATT and CDR2 SNEGSKA (reference sequence). V was pared by 5 bases and J by 5 bases, with 10 bases between. The CDR3 bases are TGCAGTGCTCCAATAGCGGACGAGCAGTACTTC. It specifies CSAPIADEQYF.

V and J are TRBV10-1 and TRBJ2-1, with D maybe TRBD2 (5 bases). V gave up 5 bases and J gave up 3 bases, with 5 bases separating them. The CDR3 has 12 amino acids. CDR1 WNHNN and CDR2 SYGVQD come from the germline V gene (reference sequence). The CDR3 here is CASSRGYNEQFF. Written as DNA, the CDR3 is TGCGCCAGCAGTCGGGGCTACAATGAGCAGTTCTTC.

This clone appeared once. The V call is TRBV19, the J call TRBJ2-7; weak D call: TRBD2 (5 bases). V gave up 2 bases and J gave up 4 bases, with 9 bases separating them. Germline loops: CDR1 LNHDA, CDR2 SQIVND (reference sequence). CDR3 length: 13 residues. The CDR3 loop is CASSISSAYEQYF. The CDR3, as DNA: TGTGCCAGTAGTATAAGTAGCGCTTACGAGCAGTACTTC.

The V and J genes are TRBV28 and TRBJ1-2, with 9 bases fitting TRBD1. The CDR3 contains 14 residues. The J segment lost 7 bases and the V segment lost 7 bases, leaving 10 bases of the junction unmatched. CDR1 MDHEN and CDR2 SYDVKM come from the germline V gene. Here the CDR3 DNA reads TGTGCCAGCACCTCCGGGACAGGGCTTTTTGGCTACACCTTC. Translating gives CASTSGTGLFGYTF.

The V gene is TRBV7-2, the J gene TRBJ2-5; D is uncertain. V dropped 2 bases and J dropped 1 base, with 11 bases sitting between them. Looked up from germline, CDR1 is SGHTA and CDR2 is FQGNSA. The CDR3 spans 15 residues. The CDR3 nucleotides read TGTGCCAGCAGCTTATTGGCAGGTCTCCAAGAGACCCAGTACTTC. Amino acid sequence: CASSLLAGLQETQYF.

This clone was observed once. The chain joins TRBV7-3 to TRBJ2-3; tentative D call: TRBD1 (5 bases). This CDR3 has 16 amino acids. The V and J ends lost 5 bases and 2 bases respectively, with 17 bases between them. Germline CDR1 and CDR2: SGHTA and FQGTGA. This CDR3 is CASSRSARTYTDTQYF. The CDR3, as DNA: TGTGCCAGCAGCCGAAGTGCAAGGACATACACAGATACGCAGTATTTT.

V usage is TRBV6-5 and J usage is TRBJ2-2; no firm D call. The ends were cut back, 2 bases at V and 0 bases at J, with 4 bases in the middle. The germline V gene has CDR1 MNHEY and CDR2 SVGAGI. This CDR3 spans 14 amino acids. CDR3 DNA sequence: TGTGCCAGCAGTTACCCCGCGAACACCGGGGAGCTGTTTTTT. It specifies CASSYPANTGELFF.

The chain carries TRBV2 and TRBJ2-3; 8 positions agree with TRBD2. Germline V gene data show CDR1 as SNHLY and CDR2 as FYNNEI. The CDR3 has 16 residues. After removal of 2 bases from V and 3 bases from J, the junction contained 7 bases not matched to a gene. The CDR3 protein is CASSERASGLTDTQYF. In nucleotides, the CDR3 is TGTGCCAGCAGTGAAAGGGCTAGCGGGCTGACAGATACGCAGTATTTT. Using reference TRBV2 and TRBJ2-3 for the parts outside the CDR3, the full variable domain is EPEVTQTPSHQVTQMGQEVILRCVPISNHLYFYWYRQILGQKVEFLVSFYNNEISEKSEIFDDQFSVERPDGSNFTLKIRSTKLEDSAMYFCASSERASGLTDTQYFGPGTRLTVL.

The chain is built from TRBV4-3 and TRBJ2-1; D is uncertain. The germline V gene encodes CDR1 LGHNA and CDR2 YSLEER. The CDR3 runs 20 residues. Trimming removed 0 bases at V and 8 bases at J, with 29 bases between. CDR3 DNA sequence: TGCGCCAGCAGCCAAGACCCAGTGAGGAAATATACAATGACGGCGTATGAGCAGTTCTTC. This codes for CASSQDPVRKYTMTAYEQFF.

This chain connects TRBV6-5 to TRBJ1-2; TRBD1 aligns across 9 bases. The CDR3 spans 16 residues. V gave up 2 bases and J gave up 4 bases; unmatched junction bases: 8. Germline V gives CDR1 MNHEY, CDR2 SVGAGI. The chain's CDR3 is CASSYLTGGAIYGYTF. In DNA, the CDR3 is TGTGCCAGCAGTTACCTGACAGGGGGAGCGATCTATGGCTACACCTTC.

V gene TRBV28 combines with J gene TRBJ2-7; unclear D gene. There are 11 residues in the CDR3. Per the germline V gene, CDR1 is MDHEN and CDR2 is SYDVKM. Trimming pared 3 bases from V and 3 bases from J, leaving 3 bases between. The CDR3 protein is CASSFIYEQYF. CDR3 sequence (DNA): TGTGCCAGCAGTTTTATCTACGAGCAGTACTTC.